This is a list of T cell receptor beta chains from one sample in a study of cytomegalovirus exposure and HLA in healthy donors. The table came from immunoSEQ multiplex PCR; TCRdb's copy has only in-frame clones and leaves some out. In the table there are around 200,000 clones, approximately 78% of which are singletons. Material for sequencing was PBMCs. These receptors came from a woman aged 25 to 39 in good health and CMV-seronegative. CDR3s leave out the opening cysteine and the closing phenylalanine or tryptophan. The D gene is left open where the match is weak.

TRBJ1-2 . TRBV7-2 ASSYTAYYGYT
TRBJ1-6 . TRBV7-9 ASSLLSSYNSPLH
TRBJ2-5 TRBD2 TRBV5-6 ASSFGLAGDPETQY
TRBJ1-2 TRBD1 TRBV28 ASSGQGINYGYT
TRBJ1-2 . TRBV7-2 ASSPRGDRSYGYT
TRBJ1-3 . TRBV5-1 ASSLVPGAAYSGNTIY
TRBJ2-1 . TRBV18 ASSPLQTSNEQF
TRBJ2-7 . TRBV28 ASSLSLGREYEQY
TRBJ2-7 TRBD1 TRBV19 ASSAPRQGANEQY
TRBJ2-7 TRBD1 TRBV10-1 ASSGGQGSYEQY